This TCR beta chain was captured in a study of shared clonotypes between healthy human individuals. At the level of the study: Each donor's CD4 naive and CD4 memory cells filled three plates apiece, CD8 naive two, and CD8 memory one.

Original analysis: With immunoSEQ giving junction-only sequences and no quality scores, filtering differed. Libraries were prepared by immunoSEQ multiplex PCR; TCRdb keeps only in-frame clonotypes and omits some of them. That table supplies the V and J calls and clone size; D and trimming were determined from the DNA. The sample yields roughly 2,500,000 clones, roughly 93% seen once. The healthy adult donors were HIV-negative and reported no recent acute infections or vaccinations. Notes on the study in general: Sequencing depth was expected to affect clonotype sharing among donors.

Points on this clone: Its antigen is unidentified.

The sample comprised naive CD4+ T cells from PBMCs. Subset of the sample: CD45RA+ positively selected. The receptor comes from a man aged 18 to 30 in good health. Some clones in this sample may be carry-over from other donors' samples.

In nucleotides, the CDR3 is TGCGCCAGCAGCCCGTCCAGAAGCACAGATACGCAGTATTTT. Amino acid sequence: CASSPSRSTDTQYF. The chain is built from TRBV4-1 and TRBJ2-3; D is unresolved. Trimming took off 4 bases at V and 0 bases at J, with 8 bases between the two ends. Germline-derived CDR1 and CDR2 are MGHRA and YSYEKL. CDR3 length: 14 amino acids.